These T cell receptor beta chains were read from a single sample in a study of cytomegalovirus exposure and HLA in healthy donors. Sequencing was performed with immunoSEQ multiplex PCR; in TCRdb, only in-frame clones are kept and a portion is missing. Recorded for this sample: around 150,000 clones. The specimen was PBMCs. These receptors all come from a middle-aged man in good health and CMV-seronegative. Both conserved end residues are part of each CDR3. D genes are given only for firm matches.

>NA|TRBV4-3|TRBJ2-2|15
CASSQDGPGAGELFF
TGCGCCAGCAGCCAAGATGGGCCAGGGGCCGGGGAGCTGTTTTTT
>NA|TRBV9|TRBJ1-1|16
CASSVVGVDMNTEAFF
TGTGCCAGCAGCGTAGTTGGCGTGGACATGAACACTGAAGCTTTCTTT
>NA|TRBV10-3|TRBJ1-1|16
CAIRLGSGASNTEAFF
TGTGCCATCAGGTTGGGGTCAGGGGCTTCGAACACTGAAGCTTTCTTT
>NA|TRBV11-2|TRBJ2-7|14
CASSLDLFRAEQYF
TGTGCCAGCAGCTTAGATCTTTTCAGGGCCGAGCAGTACTTC
>NA|TRBV4-1|TRBJ1-2|16
CASSQVPTGIHYGYTF
TGCGCCAGCAGCCAGGTTCCCACAGGGATCCACTATGGCTACACCTTC
>NA|TRBV6-5|TRBJ2-7|14
CASSYGHSSYEQYF
TGTGCCAGCAGTTACGGACATAGCTCCTACGAGCAGTACTTC
>NA|TRBV29-1|TRBJ2-3|11
CSVESLNTQYF
TGCAGCGTTGAATCTCTAAATACGCAGTATTTT
>TRBD2|TRBV9|TRBJ2-1|17
CASSLTRGRGGRNEQFF
TGTGCCAGCAGTCTTACTCGGGGGCGGGGGGGCCGGAATGAGCAGTTCTTC
>NA|TRBV5-8|TRBJ1-1|12
CASSLTQGEAFF
TGTGCCAGCAGCTTGACTCAGGGGGAAGCTTTCTTT
>TRBD1|TRBV10-3|TRBJ1-4|13
CAIRQGAGEKLFF
TGTGCCATCAGACAGGGGGCCGGAGAAAAACTGTTTTTT
>TRBD1|TRBV5-1|TRBJ2-7|15
CASSLEGDRSYEQYF
TGCGCCAGCAGCTTGGAAGGGGACAGATCCTACGAGCAGTACTTC
>TRBD1|TRBV28|TRBJ1-1|14
CASSLGTGGGEAFF
TGTGCCAGCAGTCTAGGGACAGGGGGTGGTGAAGCTTTCTTT
>NA|TRBV7-9|TRBJ2-7|13
CASSQEFSYEQYF
TGTGCCAGCAGCCAGGAATTTTCATACGAGCAGTACTTC
>TRBD2|TRBV5-4|TRBJ2-1|16
CASSLASGHGGDEQFF
TGTGCCAGCAGCTTGGCGTCAGGACATGGGGGGGATGAGCAGTTCTTC